This is a list of T cell receptor beta chains from one sample in a study of blood T cells in healthy people across ages. TCRdb re-derived calls from the 5' RACE reads in MiXCR, one entry per CDR3 protein. The sample lists around 970,000 distinct CDR3 sequences, 51% seen once, with about a fifth in the top ten. Sequenced sample: blood. The receptors derive from a woman aged 60-75 years in good health. Each CDR3 is given with its conserved first and last residue. A D gene is named only where the DNA matches it firmly. Size values are once, few and many counts, or a class for expanded clones, and some rows have none.

>TRBJ2-5|TRBV11-2|-|15|-
CASSLGPGQEETQYF
TGTGCCAGCAGCTTAGGCCCGGGTCAAGAAGAGACCCAGTACTTC
>TRBJ2-5|TRBV7-2|-|18|-
CASSLGQGPNPFQETQYF
TGTGCCAGCAGCTTAGGTCAGGGGCCAAACCCCTTCCAAGAGACCCAGTACTTC
>TRBJ2-7|TRBV29-1|-|11|few
CSVERGSEQYF
TGCAGCGTTGAAAGGGGATCCGAGCAGTACTTC
>TRBJ2-3|TRBV20-1|-|11|once
CSARKGDTRYF
TGCAGTGCTAGAAAAGGGGATACGCGGTATTTT
>TRBJ2-3|TRBV29-1|-|14|-
CSVAAGRGPDTQYF
TGCAGCGTTGCGGCGGGGCGCGGGCCAGATACGCAGTATTTT
>TRBJ1-4|TRBV20-1|-|18|-
CSARDLRDNLSANEKLFF
TGCAGTGCTAGAGATCTCCGGGACAATCTCTCAGCTAATGAAAAACTGTTTTTT
>TRBJ2-1|TRBV7-9|-|14|-
CASSLTRTGNEQFF
TGTGCCAGCAGCTTAACCCGGACTGGAAATGAGCAGTTCTTC
>TRBJ2-3|TRBV27|TRBD2|15|-
CATLGGDAGIDTQYF
TGTGCCACCCTGGGGGGGGATGCTGGCATAGATACGCAGTATTTT
>TRBJ2-5|TRBV4-2|-|17|-
CASSQVGAGEIRETQYF
TGTGCCAGCAGCCAAGTGGGAGCAGGGGAGATCCGGGAGACCCAGTACTTC
>TRBJ2-3|TRBV20-1|TRBD2|16|-
CSARDLRTSGTGTQYF
TGCAGTGCTAGAGATTTAAGGACTAGCGGGACAGGTACGCAGTATTTT
>TRBJ2-7|TRBV7-9|-|17|-
CASSSIGGEERSYEQYF
TGTGCCAGCAGCTCGATAGGGGGTGAGGAGCGGTCCTACGAGCAGTACTTC
>TRBJ2-5|TRBV11-1|-|15|-
CASSLGQQTGETQYF
TGTGCCAGCAGCTTAGGACAGCAGACGGGAGAGACCCAGTACTTC
>TRBJ2-6|TRBV7-2|TRBD1|16|-
CASSSQGYSGANVLTF
TGTGCCAGCAGCTCACAGGGGTACTCTGGGGCCAACGTCCTGACTTTC
>TRBJ1-5|TRBV20-1|TRBD1|14|-
CSAGKVTGSQPQHF
TGCAGTGCTGGGAAAGTGACAGGGTCCCAGCCCCAGCATTTT
>TRBJ2-5|TRBV10-3|TRBD1|16|-
CAISESGTDYQETQYF
TGTGCCATCAGTGAGTCGGGGACAGACTACCAAGAGACCCAGTACTTC
>TRBJ1-2|TRBV10-3|-|14|many
CAISGDARRYGYTF
TGTGCCATCTCCGGGGACGCCCGACGCTATGGCTACACCTTC
>TRBJ2-7|TRBV28|-|16|few
CASSSKVRTGSYEQYF
TGTGCCAGCAGTTCCAAAGTCCGGACGGGATCCTACGAGCAGTACTTC
>TRBJ1-5|TRBV6-1|-|16|-
CASSARVGDSNQPQHF
TGTGCCAGCAGTGCCAGGGTTGGGGATAGCAATCAGCCCCAGCATTTT
>TRBJ2-1|TRBV7-2|TRBD2|15|-
CASSHPTSGHNEQFF
TGTGCCAGCAGCCACCCGACTAGCGGCCACAATGAGCAGTTCTTC